This T cell receptor (beta chain) was identified in a study of cytomegalovirus exposure and HLA in healthy donors. As to this clone: The antigen is undetermined.

The CDR3 length is 15 residues. Germline V gives CDR1 MGHRA, CDR2 YSYEKL. J gave up 5 bases and V 0 bases, and 6 bases lay outside the gene matches. Study-wide results and limits: There were several of the most significant clusters that appeared linked to common viral pathogens in a later analysis.

With 60 Vbeta and 13 Jbeta primers, the PCR was carried out. Sequenced by immunoSEQ multiplex PCR; TCRdb stores in-frame clones only, minus some. The sample contains 140,000 to 150,000 clones, 80% of which appear only once. The receptor was isolated from a man in his forties or fifties in good health and CMV-seronegative. J is TRBJ2-5 and V is TRBV4-1, with 7 bases matching TRBD2. The sample taken for sequencing was PBMCs. The CDR3 coding sequence is TGCGCCAGCAGCCAAGATGAGCGGGGAACGGAGACCCAGTACTTC. As protein: CASSQDERGTETQYF.